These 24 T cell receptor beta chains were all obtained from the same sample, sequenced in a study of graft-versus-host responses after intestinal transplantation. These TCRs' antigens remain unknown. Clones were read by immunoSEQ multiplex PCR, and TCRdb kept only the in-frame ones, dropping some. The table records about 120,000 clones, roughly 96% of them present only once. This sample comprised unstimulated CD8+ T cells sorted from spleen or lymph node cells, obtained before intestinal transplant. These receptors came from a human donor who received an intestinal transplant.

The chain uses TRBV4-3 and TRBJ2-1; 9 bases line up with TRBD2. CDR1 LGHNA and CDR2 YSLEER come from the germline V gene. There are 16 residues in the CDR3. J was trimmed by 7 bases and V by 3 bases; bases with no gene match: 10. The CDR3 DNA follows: TGCGCCAGCAGCCAGAACCTTGCGGGAGGGAGGAATGAGCAGTTCTTC. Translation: CASSQNLAGGRNEQFF.

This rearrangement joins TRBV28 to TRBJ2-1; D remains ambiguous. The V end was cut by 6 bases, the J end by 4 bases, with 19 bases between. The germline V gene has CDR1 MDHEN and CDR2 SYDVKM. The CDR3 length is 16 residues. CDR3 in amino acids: CASRTSGRMTYNEQFF. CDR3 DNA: TGTGCCAGCAGGACCTCCGGGCGTATGACTTACAATGAGCAGTTCTTC.

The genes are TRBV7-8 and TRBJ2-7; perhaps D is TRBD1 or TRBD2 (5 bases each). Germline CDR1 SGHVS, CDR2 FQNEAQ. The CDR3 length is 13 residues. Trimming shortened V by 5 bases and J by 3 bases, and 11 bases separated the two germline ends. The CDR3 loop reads CASSGTYVYEQYF. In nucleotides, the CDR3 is TGTGCCAGCAGCGGGACGTACGTCTACGAGCAGTACTTC.

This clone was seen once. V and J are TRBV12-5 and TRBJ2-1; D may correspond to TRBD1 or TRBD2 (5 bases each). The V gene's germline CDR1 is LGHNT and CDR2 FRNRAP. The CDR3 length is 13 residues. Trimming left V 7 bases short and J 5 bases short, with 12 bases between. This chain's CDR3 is CASDKGRDNEQFF. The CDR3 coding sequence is TGTGCTAGTGACAAGGGACGGGACAATGAGCAGTTCTTC.

CDR3 sequence reads: CASSQSGTSGFYEQYF. The CDR3, as DNA: TGTGCCAGCAGCCAGAGTGGGACTAGCGGGTTCTACGAGCAGTACTTC. The chain employs TRBV14 and TRBJ2-5; 12 nucleotides align to TRBD2. The J call may be wrong; the DNA end is better matched by TRBJ2-7. Germline V gene lookup returns CDR1 SGHDN and CDR2 FVKESK. The CDR3 has 16 residues.

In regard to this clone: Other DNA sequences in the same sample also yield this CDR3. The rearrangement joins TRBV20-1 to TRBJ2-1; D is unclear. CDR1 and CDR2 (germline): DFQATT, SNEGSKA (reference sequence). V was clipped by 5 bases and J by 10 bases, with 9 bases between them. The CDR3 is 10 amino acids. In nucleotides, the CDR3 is TGCAGTGCTTTGATGGGGGAGCAGTTCTTC. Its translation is CSALMGEQFF.

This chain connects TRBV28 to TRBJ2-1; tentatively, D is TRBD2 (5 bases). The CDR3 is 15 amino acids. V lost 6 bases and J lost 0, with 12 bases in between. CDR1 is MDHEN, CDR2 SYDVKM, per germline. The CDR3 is CASRRTGSSYNEQFF. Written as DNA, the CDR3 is TGTGCCAGCAGAAGGACTGGAAGCTCCTACAATGAGCAGTTCTTC. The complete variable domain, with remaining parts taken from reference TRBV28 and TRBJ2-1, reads DVKVTQSSRYLVKRTGEKVFLECVQDMDHENMFWYRQDPGLGLRLIYFSYDVKMKEKGDIPEGYSVSREKKERFSLILESASTNQTSMYLCASRRTGSSYNEQFFGPGTRLTVL.

The CDR3 sequence is CASSLGSEQYF. The CDR3 DNA reads as TGTGCCAGCAGTTTAGGAAGCGAGCAGTACTTC. The rearrangement uses TRBV27 and TRBJ2-7, with D hard to call. The germline V gene has CDR1 MNHEY and CDR2 SMNVEV (reference sequence). The CDR3 contains 11 residues. V dropped 2 bases and J dropped 6 bases, with 5 bases sitting between them.

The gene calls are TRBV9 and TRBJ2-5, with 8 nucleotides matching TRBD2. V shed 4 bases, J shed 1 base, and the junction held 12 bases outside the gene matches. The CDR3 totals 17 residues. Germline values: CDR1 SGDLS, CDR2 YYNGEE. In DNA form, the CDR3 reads TGTGCCAGCAGCCCCGGGGGGGCGGGAGTAATCCAAGAGACCCAGTACTTC. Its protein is CASSPGGAGVIQETQYF. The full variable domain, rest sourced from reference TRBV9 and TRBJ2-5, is DSGVTQTPKHLITATGQRVTLRCSPRSGDLSVYWYQQSLDQGLQFLIQYYNGEERAKGNILERFSAQQFPDLHSELNLSSLELGDSALYFCASSPGGAGVIQETQYFGPGTRLLVL.

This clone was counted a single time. The CDR3 sequence: CASSQVGADQETQYF. The CDR3 bases are TGCGCCAGCAGCCAAGTAGGAGCGGATCAAGAGACCCAGTACTTC. This chain uses TRBV4-1 with TRBJ2-5; D might be TRBD2 (5 bases). Trimming cost V 1 base and J 2 bases, with 11 bases left between them. The CDR3 consists of 15 residues. Per germline, CDR1 MGHRA and CDR2 YSYEKL.

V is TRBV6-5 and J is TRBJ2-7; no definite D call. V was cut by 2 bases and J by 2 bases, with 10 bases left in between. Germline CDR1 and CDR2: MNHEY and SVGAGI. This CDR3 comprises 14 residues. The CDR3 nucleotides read TGTGCCAGCAGTTACAGGGCCCAAACCTACGAGCAGTACTTC. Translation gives CASSYRAQTYEQYF.

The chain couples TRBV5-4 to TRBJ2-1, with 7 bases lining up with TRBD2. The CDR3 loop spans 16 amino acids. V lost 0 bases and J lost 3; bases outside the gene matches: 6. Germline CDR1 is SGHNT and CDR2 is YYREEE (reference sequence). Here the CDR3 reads CASSLATSVNYNEQFF. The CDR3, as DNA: TGTGCCAGCAGCTTGGCCACTAGCGTAAACTACAATGAGCAGTTCTTC.

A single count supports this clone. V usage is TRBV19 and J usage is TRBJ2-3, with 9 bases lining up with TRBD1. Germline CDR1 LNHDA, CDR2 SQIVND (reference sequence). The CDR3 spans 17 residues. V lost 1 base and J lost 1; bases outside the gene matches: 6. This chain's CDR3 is CASSIVMTGGGTDTQYF. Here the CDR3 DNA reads TGTGCCAGTAGTATAGTCATGACAGGGGGTGGCACAGATACGCAGTATTTT.

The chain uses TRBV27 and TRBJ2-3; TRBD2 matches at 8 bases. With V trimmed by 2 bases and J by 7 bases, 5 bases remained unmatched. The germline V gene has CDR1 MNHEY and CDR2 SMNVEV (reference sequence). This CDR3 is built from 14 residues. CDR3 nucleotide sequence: TGTGCCAGCAGTTTAGGTAGCGGGATAAATACGCAGTATTTT. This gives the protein CASSLGSGINTQYF.

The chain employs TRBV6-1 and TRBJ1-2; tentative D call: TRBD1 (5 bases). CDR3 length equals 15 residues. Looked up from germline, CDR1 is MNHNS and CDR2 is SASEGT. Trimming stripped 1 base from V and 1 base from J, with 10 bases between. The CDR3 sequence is CASSEEGRVNYGYTF. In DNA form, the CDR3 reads TGTGCCAGCAGTGAAGAGGGGCGGGTTAACTATGGCTACACCTTC.

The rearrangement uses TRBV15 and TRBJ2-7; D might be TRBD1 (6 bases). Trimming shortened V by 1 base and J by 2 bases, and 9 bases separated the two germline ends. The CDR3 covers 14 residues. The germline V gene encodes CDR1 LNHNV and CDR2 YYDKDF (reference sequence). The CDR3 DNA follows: TGTGCCACCAGCAGAGTTAAGGGGGCCTACGAGCAGTACTTC. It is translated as CATSRVKGAYEQYF.

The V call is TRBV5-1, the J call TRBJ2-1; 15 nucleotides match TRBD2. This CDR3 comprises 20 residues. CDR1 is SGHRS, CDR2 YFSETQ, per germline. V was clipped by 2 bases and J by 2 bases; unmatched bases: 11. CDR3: CASSFSAGGLAGGPYNEQFF. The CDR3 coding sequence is TGCGCCAGCAGCTTTTCCGCTGGGGGACTAGCGGGAGGCCCCTACAATGAGCAGTTCTTC.

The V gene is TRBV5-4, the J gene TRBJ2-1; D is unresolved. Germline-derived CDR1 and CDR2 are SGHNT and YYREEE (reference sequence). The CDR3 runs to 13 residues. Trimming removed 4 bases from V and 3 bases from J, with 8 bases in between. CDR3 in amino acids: CASSVGHYNEQFF. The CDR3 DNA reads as TGTGCCAGCAGCGTCGGCCACTACAATGAGCAGTTCTTC.

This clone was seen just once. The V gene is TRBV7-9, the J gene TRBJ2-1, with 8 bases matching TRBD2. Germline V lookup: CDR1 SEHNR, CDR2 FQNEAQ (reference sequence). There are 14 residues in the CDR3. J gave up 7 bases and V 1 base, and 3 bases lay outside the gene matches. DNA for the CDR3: TGTGCCAGCAGCTTAGTAGCTAGCGGGAATGAGCAGTTCTTC. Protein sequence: CASSLVASGNEQFF.

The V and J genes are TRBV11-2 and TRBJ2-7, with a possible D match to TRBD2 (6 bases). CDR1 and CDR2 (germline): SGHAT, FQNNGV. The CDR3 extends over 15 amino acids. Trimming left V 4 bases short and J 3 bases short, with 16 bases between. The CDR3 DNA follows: TGTGCCAGCAGCTCCCCGCCGGGAGCGATCTACGAGCAGTACTTC. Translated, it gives CASSSPPGAIYEQYF.

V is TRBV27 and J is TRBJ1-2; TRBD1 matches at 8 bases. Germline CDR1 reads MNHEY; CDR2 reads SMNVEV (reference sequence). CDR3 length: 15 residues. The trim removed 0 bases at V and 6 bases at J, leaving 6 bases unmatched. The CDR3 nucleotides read TGTGCCAGCAGTTTATCAGCAGGGGGCGGAAATGGCTACACCTTC. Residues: CASSLSAGGGNGYTF.

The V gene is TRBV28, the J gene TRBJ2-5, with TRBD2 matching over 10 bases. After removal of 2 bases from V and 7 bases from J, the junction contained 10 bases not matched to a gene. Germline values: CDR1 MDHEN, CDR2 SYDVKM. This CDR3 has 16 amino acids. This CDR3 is CASSLRTSGLQGTQYF. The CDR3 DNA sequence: TGTGCCAGCAGTTTACGGACTAGCGGCCTCCAGGGGACCCAGTACTTC. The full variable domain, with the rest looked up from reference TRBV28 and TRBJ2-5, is DVKVTQSSRYLVKRTGEKVFLECVQDMDHENMFWYRQDPGLGLRLIYFSYDVKMKEKGDIPEGYSVSREKKERFSLILESASTNQTSMYLCASSLRTSGLQGTQYFGPGTRLLVL.

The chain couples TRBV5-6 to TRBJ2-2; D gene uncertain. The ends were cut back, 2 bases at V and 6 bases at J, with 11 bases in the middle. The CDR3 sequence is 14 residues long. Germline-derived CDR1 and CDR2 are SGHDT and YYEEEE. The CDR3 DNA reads TGTGCCAGCAGCTTCCCGGAGATAGCCGGGGAGCTGTTTTTT. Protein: CASSFPEIAGELFF.

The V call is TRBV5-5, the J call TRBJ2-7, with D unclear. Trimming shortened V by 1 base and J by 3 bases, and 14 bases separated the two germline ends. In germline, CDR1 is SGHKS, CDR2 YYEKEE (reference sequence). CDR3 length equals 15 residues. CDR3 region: CASSLFGPASYEQYF. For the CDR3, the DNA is TGTGCCAGCAGCTTGTTTGGACCAGCCAGCTACGAGCAGTACTTC.